This TCR beta chain was found in a study of post-analysis software for immune sequencing data. For the study at large: Progressive-relapsing, secondary progressive and relapsing-remitting multiple sclerosis were among the disease courses included. Study findings and constraints: Strong co-clustering by F measure was evident for samples that had been prepared in the same batch. Compared with controls, patients had more of about five TRBV segments, including TRBV5-6, TRBV5-1 and TRBV20-1. A significant reduction in normalized Chao1 diversity was observed in multiple sclerosis patients versus controls.

Germline lookup yields CDR1 SGHRS and CDR2 YFSETQ. CDR3 length equals 14 residues. Trimming took 0 bases from V and 8 from J, leaving 11 bases between them. About this clonotype itself: The antigen is not known.

Sequencing libraries made from TCR beta cDNA carried unique molecular identifiers. TCRdb analysed the PCR reads with MiXCR anew, one entry per CDR3 protein. The data show about 770,000 distinct CDR3 sequences, around 45% seen once. This rearrangement joins TRBV5-1 to TRBJ1-4, with no clear D. The sample consisted of blood. The TCR was taken from a girl aged 5-17 years with multiple sclerosis. CDR3 bases: TGCGCCAGCAGCTTGGAAGGGAGGAGAGAAAAACTGTTTTTT. Protein: CASSLEGRREKLFF. The full variable domain, rest sourced from reference TRBV5-1 and TRBJ1-4, is KAGVTQTPRYLIKTRGQQVTLSCSPISGHRSVSWYQQTPGQGLQFLFEYFSETQRNKGNFPGRFSGRQFSNSRSEMNVSTLELGDSALYLCASSLEGRREKLFFGSGTQLSVL.